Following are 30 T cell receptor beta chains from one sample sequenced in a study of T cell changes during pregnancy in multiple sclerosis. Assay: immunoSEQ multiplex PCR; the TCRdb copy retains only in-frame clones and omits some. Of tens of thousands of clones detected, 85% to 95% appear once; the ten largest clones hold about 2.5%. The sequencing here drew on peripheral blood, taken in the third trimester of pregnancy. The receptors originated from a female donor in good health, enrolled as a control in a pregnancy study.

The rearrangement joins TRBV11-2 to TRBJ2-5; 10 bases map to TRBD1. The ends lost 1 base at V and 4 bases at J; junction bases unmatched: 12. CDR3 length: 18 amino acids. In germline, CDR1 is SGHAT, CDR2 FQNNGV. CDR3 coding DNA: TGTGCCAGCAGCTTAGTGTTTAGTGGGACAGGGGTTAGAGAGACCCAGTACTTC. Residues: CASSLVFSGTGVRETQYF. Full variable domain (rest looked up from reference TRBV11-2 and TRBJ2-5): EAGVAQSPRYKIIEKRQSVAFWCNPISGHATLYWYQQILGQGPKLLIQFQNNGVVDDSQLPKDRFSAERLKGVDSTLKIQPAKLEDSAVYLCASSLVFSGTGVRETQYFGPGTRLLVL.

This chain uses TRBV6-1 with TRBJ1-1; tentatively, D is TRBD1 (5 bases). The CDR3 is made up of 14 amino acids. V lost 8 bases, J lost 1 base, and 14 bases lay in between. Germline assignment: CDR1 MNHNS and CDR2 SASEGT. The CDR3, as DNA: TGTGCCAGCTCCATTGCAGGGAAGAACACTGAAGCTTTCTTT. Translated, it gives CASSIAGKNTEAFF.

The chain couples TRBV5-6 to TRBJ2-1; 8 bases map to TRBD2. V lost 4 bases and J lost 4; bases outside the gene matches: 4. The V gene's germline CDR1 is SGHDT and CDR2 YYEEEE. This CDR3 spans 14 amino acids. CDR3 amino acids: CASSPGTRYNEQFF. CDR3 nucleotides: TGTGCCAGCAGCCCCGGGACTAGATACAATGAGCAGTTCTTC.

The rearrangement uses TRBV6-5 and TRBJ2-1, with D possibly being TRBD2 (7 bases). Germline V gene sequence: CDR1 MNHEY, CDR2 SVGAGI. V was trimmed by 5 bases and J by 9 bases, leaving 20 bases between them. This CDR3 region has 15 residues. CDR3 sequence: CASSQPGGQPREQFF. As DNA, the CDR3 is TGTGCCAGCAGTCAACCGGGGGGCCAGCCCCGTGAGCAGTTCTTC.

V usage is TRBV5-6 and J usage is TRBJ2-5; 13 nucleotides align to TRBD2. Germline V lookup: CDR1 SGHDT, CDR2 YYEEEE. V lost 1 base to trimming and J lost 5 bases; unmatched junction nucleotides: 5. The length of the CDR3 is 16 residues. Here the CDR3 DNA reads TGTGCCAGCAGCTTGTGGACTAGCGGGAGAAGGGAGACCCAGTACTTC. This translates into CASSLWTSGRRETQYF.

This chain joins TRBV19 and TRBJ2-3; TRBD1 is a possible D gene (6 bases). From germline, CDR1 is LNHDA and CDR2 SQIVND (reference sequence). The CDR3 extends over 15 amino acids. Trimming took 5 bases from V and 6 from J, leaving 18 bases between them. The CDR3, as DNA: TGTGCCAGTAGTGGAACCGGGACACCAATGGATACGCAGTATTTT. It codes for CASSGTGTPMDTQYF.

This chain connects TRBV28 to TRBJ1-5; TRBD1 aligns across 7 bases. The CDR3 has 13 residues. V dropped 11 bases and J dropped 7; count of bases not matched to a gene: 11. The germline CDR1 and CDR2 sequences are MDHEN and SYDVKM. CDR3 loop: CAGRTGLKQPQHF. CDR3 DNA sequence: TGTGCCGGCCGGACAGGACTTAAGCAGCCCCAGCATTTT.

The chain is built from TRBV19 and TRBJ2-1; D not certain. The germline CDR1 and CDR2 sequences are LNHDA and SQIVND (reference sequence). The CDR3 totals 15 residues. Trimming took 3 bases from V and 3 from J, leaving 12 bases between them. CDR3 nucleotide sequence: TGTGCCAGTAGTATTACCCCGTTAGACTACAATGAGCAGTTCTTC. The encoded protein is CASSITPLDYNEQFF.

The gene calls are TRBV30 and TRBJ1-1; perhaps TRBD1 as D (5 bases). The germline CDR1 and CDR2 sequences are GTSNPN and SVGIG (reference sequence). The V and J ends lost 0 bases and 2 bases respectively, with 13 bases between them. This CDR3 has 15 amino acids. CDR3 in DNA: TGTGCCTGGAGTGTTCTTTCGGGGGGTAACACTGAAGCTTTCTTT. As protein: CAWSVLSGGNTEAFF.

CDR3 sequence: CASTLLITGTGEYGYTF. The CDR3 DNA reads as TGTGCCAGCACTCTACTCATAACCGGGACAGGGGAGTATGGCTACACCTTC. This chain joins TRBV2 and TRBJ1-2; TRBD1 matches at 10 bases. CDR1 and CDR2 from the germline V gene are SNHLY and FYNNEI. The CDR3 extends over 17 amino acids. The V and J ends lost 7 bases and 5 bases, in that order; junction bases with no gene match: 16. The variable domain in full, completed from reference TRBV2 and TRBJ1-2, reads EPEVTQTPSHQVTQMGQEVILRCVPISNHLYFYWYRQILGQKVEFLVSFYNNEISEKSEIFDDQFSVERPDGSNFTLKIRSTKLEDSAMYFCASTLLITGTGEYGYTFGSGTRLTVV.

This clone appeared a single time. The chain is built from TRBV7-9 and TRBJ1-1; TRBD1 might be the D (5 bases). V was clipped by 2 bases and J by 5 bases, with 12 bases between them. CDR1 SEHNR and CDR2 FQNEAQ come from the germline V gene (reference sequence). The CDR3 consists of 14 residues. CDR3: CASSLSRGGTEAFF. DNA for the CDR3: TGTGCCAGCAGCTTAAGCCGGGGGGGGACTGAAGCTTTCTTT.

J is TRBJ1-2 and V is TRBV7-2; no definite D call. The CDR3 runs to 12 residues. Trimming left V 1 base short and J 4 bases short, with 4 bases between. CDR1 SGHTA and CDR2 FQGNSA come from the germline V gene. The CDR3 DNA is TGTGCCAGCAGCTTAGAAGCCTATGGCTACACCTTC. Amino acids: CASSLEAYGYTF.

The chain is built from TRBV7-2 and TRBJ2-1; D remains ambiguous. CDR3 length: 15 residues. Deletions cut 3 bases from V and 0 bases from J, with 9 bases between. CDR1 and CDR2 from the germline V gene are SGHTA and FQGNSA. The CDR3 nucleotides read TGTGCCAGCAGCTTCGAGGTCAGCTCCTACAATGAGCAGTTCTTC. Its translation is CASSFEVSSYNEQFF.

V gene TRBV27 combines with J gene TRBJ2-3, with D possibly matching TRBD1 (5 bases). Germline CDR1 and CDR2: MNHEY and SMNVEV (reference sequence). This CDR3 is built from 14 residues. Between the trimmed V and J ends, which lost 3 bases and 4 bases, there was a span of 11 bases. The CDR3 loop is CASSLGQGSDTQYF. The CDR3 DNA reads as TGTGCCAGCAGTTTGGGGCAGGGATCAGATACGCAGTATTTT.

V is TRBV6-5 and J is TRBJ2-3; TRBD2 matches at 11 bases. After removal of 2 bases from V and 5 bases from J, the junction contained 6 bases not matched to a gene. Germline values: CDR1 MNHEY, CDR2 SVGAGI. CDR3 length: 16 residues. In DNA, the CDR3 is TGTGCCAGCAGTTACGTTCTAGCGGGGGGCGGAGATACGCAGTATTTT. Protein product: CASSYVLAGGGDTQYF.

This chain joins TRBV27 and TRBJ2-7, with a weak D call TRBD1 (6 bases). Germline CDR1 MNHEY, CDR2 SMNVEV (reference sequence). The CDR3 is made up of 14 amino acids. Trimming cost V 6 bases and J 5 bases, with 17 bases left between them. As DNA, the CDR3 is TGTGCCAGCAGGGCGACAGCGACAGGACACGAGCAGTACTTC. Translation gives CASRATATGHEQYF.

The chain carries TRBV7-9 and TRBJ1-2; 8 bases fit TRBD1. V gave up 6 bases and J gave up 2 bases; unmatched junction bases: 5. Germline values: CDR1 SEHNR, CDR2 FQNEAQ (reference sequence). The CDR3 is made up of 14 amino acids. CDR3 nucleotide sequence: TGTGCCAGCAGGGGGGACAGGATCAACTATGGCTACACCTTC. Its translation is CASRGDRINYGYTF.

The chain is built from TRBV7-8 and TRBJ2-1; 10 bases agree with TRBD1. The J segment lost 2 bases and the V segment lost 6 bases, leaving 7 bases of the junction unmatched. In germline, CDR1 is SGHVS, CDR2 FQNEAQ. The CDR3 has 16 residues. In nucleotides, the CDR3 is TGTGCCAGCAGTTCGAGACAGGGGGCGACCTACAATGAGCAGTTCTTC. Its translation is CASSSRQGATYNEQFF.

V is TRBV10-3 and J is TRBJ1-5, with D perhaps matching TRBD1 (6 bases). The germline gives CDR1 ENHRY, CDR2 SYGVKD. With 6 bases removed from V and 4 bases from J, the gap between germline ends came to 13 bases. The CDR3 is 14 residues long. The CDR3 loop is CAIRAGGGNQPQHF. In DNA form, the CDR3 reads TGTGCCATCAGGGCGGGGGGCGGGAATCAGCCCCAGCATTTT.

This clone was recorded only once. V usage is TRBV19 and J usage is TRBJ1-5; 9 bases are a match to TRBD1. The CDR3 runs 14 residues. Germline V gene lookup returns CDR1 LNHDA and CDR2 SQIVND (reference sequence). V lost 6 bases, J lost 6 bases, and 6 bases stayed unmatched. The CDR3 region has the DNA TGTGCCAGTAGGGACAGGGGTTATTCTCAGCCCCAGCATTTT. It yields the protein CASRDRGYSQPQHF.

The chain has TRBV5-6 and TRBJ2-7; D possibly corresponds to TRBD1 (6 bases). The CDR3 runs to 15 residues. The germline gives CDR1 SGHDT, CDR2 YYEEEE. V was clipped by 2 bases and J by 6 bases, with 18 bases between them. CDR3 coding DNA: TGTGCCAGCAGCTTATGGCAGGGGATATGGTCCGAGCAGTACTTC. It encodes CASSLWQGIWSEQYF.

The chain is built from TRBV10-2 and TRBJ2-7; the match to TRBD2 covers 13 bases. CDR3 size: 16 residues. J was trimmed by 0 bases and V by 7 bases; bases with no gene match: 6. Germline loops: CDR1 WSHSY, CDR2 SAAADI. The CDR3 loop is CASIGLAGASSYEQYF. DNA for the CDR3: TGCGCCAGCATCGGACTAGCGGGAGCATCCTCCTACGAGCAGTACTTC.

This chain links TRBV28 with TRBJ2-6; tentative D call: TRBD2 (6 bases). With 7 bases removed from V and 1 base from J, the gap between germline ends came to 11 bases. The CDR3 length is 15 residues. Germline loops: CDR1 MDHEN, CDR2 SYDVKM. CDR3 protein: CASTPGDSGANVLTF. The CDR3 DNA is TGTGCCAGCACCCCGGGGGATTCTGGGGCCAACGTCCTGACTTTC.

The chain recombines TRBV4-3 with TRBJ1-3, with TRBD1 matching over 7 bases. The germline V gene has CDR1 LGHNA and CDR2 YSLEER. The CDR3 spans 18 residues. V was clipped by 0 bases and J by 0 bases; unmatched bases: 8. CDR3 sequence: CASSQEARQGLSGNTIYF. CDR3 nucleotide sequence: TGCGCCAGCAGCCAAGAGGCAAGACAGGGCCTCTCTGGAAACACCATATATTTT.

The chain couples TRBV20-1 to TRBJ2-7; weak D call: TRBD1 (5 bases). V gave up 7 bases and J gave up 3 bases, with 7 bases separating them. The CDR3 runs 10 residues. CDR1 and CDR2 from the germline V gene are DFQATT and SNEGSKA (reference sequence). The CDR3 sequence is CSGRDYEQYF. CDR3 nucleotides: TGCAGTGGCAGGGACTACGAGCAGTACTTC.

CDR3 DNA: TGTGCCAGCAGTGCCTACAGCCCTGGGGCCAACGTCCTGACTTTC. This sequence encodes CASSAYSPGANVLTF. This chain links TRBV28 with TRBJ2-6; no firm D call. In germline, CDR1 is MDHEN, CDR2 SYDVKM. The ends were cut back, 5 bases at V and 2 bases at J, with 10 bases in the middle. The CDR3 sequence is 15 residues long.

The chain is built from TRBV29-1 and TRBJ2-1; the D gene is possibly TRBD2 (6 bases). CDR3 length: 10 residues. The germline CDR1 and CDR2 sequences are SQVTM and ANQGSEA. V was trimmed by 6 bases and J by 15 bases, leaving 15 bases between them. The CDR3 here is CSVDGSGPFF. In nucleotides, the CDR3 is TGCAGCGTGGACGGGAGCGGCCCGTTCTTC.

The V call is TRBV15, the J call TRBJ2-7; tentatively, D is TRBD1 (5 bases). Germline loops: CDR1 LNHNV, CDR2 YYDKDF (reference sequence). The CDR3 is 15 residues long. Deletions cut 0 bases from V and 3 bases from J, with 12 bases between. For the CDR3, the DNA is TGTGCCACCAGCAGAGATGTGAGCCAGGGCTACGAGCAGTACTTC. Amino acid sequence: CATSRDVSQGYEQYF.

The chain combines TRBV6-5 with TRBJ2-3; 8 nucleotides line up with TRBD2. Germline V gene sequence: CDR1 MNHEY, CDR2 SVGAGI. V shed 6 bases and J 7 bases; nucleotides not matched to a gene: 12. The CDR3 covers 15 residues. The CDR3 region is CASSPTSAGGNTQYF. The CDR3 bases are TGTGCCAGCAGCCCGACTAGCGCCGGGGGGAATACGCAGTATTTT.

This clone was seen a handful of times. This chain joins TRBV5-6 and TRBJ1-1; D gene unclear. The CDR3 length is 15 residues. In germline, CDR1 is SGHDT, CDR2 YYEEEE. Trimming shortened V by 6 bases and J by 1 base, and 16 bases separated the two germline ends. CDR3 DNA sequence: TGTGCCAGCACCACCGCAGGAGGAGGGAACACTGAAGCTTTCTTT. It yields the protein CASTTAGGGNTEAFF.